These 23 T cell receptor beta chains were all obtained from the same sample, sequenced in a study of blood T cell repertoires in COVID-19. Profiled with immunoSEQ multiplex PCR; TCRdb holds only in-frame clones, not every one. The table lists tens of thousands of clones, 80% to 90% of them singletons. The sample comprised peripheral blood. Receptors were obtained from a man in his fifties or sixties with active or convalescent COVID-19.

In its sample, this clone was seen once. The chain is built from TRBV3-1 (or the pseudogene TRBV3-2) and TRBJ2-4; tentative D call: TRBD1 (6 bases). Trimming stripped 0 bases from V and 3 bases from J, with 12 bases between. Looked up from germline, CDR1 is LGHDT and CDR2 is YNNKEL (reference sequence). The CDR3 runs 16 residues. CDR3 nucleotide sequence: TGTGCCAGCAGCCAAGATGACAGAGGGGGCAAAAACATTCAGTACTTC. Translated: CASSQDDRGGKNIQYF.

J is TRBJ2-4 and V is TRBV3-1 (or the pseudogene TRBV3-2); 7 bases map to TRBD2. Trimming removed 1 base from V and 8 bases from J; junction bases left unmatched: 2. The CDR3 loop spans 13 amino acids. Germline CDR1 is LGHDT and CDR2 is YNNKEL (reference sequence). In DNA form, the CDR3 reads TGTGCCAGCAGCCAAGTCGGGGGGTACATTCAGTACTTC. Amino acid sequence: CASSQVGGYIQYF.

The genes are TRBV12-3 or TRBV12-4 and TRBJ2-7; the D is unclear. The CDR3 spans 11 residues. Trimming took off 4 bases at V and 7 bases at J, with 8 bases between the two ends. The CDR3 sequence: CASSSRLEQYF. CDR3 nucleotide sequence: TGTGCCAGCAGTTCTAGGTTAGAGCAGTACTTC.

The chain has TRBV5-5 and TRBJ2-5; 7 bases agree with TRBD2. This CDR3 comprises 17 residues. CDR1 is SGHKS and CDR2 is YYEKEE in the germline V gene (reference sequence). V dropped 1 base and J dropped 5; count of bases not matched to a gene: 14. CDR3 in amino acids: CASSLLFMAGEVETQYF. The CDR3 coding sequence is TGTGCCAGCAGCTTGTTATTTATGGCGGGAGAGGTGGAGACCCAGTACTTC.

This clone has at least ten counts. The chain employs TRBV6-6 and TRBJ1-6; TRBD1 might be the D (6 bases). V was trimmed by 7 bases and J by 9 bases, leaving 16 bases between them. Germline V gene sequence: CDR1 MNHNY, CDR2 SVGAGI (reference sequence). The CDR3 has 14 residues. The CDR3 bases are TGTGCCAGCATAACACAGGGTGGTACTTCACCCCTCCACTTT. It translates to CASITQGGTSPLHF.

The chain combines TRBV18 with TRBJ1-5; 7 nucleotides agree with TRBD1. After removal of 4 bases from V and 0 bases from J, the junction contained 9 bases not matched to a gene. The CDR3 extends over 17 amino acids. Germline assignment: CDR1 KGHSH and CDR2 LQKENI. CDR3 in amino acids: CASSRKGADHSNQPQHF. The CDR3 coding sequence is TGTGCCAGCTCACGGAAGGGGGCAGACCATAGCAATCAGCCCCAGCATTTT.

This chain joins TRBV19 and TRBJ2-3; D might be TRBD2 (5 bases). The CDR3 totals 16 residues. Per the germline V gene, CDR1 is LNHDA and CDR2 is SQIVND (reference sequence). Trimming removed 6 bases at V and 2 bases at J, with 18 bases between. The CDR3 is CASRSRVGIHTDTQYF. The CDR3 DNA reads TGTGCCAGTAGATCCCGGGTCGGGATCCACACAGATACGCAGTATTTT.

The chain employs TRBV28 and TRBJ1-5, with a tentative D call TRBD1 (5 bases). V was cut by 11 bases and J by 2 bases, with 10 bases left in between. CDR1 MDHEN and CDR2 SYDVKM come from the germline V gene. This CDR3 has 12 residues. The CDR3 reads CAASGGNQPQHF. The CDR3 DNA sequence: TGTGCCGCATCGGGGGGCAATCAGCCCCAGCATTTT. Based on the CDR3 plus reference TRBV28 and TRBJ1-5, the full variable domain is DVKVTQSSRYLVKRTGEKVFLECVQDMDHENMFWYRQDPGLGLRLIYFSYDVKMKEKGDIPEGYSVSREKKERFSLILESASTNQTSMYLCAASGGNQPQHFGDGTRLSIL.

This chain connects TRBV7-8 to TRBJ1-1; D perhaps matches TRBD1 (5 bases). Germline CDR1 and CDR2: SGHVS and FQNEAQ. The ends were cut back, 5 bases at V and 8 bases at J, with 18 bases in the middle. CDR3 length: 14 amino acids. The CDR3 here is CASSLPAGGNEAFF. CDR3 nucleotides: TGTGCCAGCAGCCTCCCCGCCGGGGGGAACGAAGCTTTCTTT.

This chain joins TRBV27 and TRBJ2-5, with 7 bases fitting TRBD1. The CDR3 is 15 residues long. Germline assignment: CDR1 MNHEY and CDR2 SMNVEV (reference sequence). V lost 3 bases to trimming and J lost 1 base; unmatched junction nucleotides: 5. CDR3 coding DNA: TGTGCCAGCAGTTTGGACGGGACAGCCCAAGAGACCCAGTACTTC. The encoded protein is CASSLDGTAQETQYF.

The gene calls are TRBV6-6 and TRBJ1-3; 7 nucleotides align to TRBD1. With 2 bases clipped from V and 1 base from J, the junction kept 2 bases outside the gene matches. The CDR3 sequence is 15 residues long. In germline, CDR1 is MNHNY, CDR2 SVGAGI (reference sequence). CDR3 protein: CASSYPGGSGNTIYF. CDR3 nucleotides: TGTGCCAGCAGTTACCCAGGGGGGTCTGGAAACACCATATATTTT.

The V gene is TRBV24-1, the J gene TRBJ2-1, with TRBD1 as a possible D gene (6 bases). The CDR3 spans 14 residues. Per germline, CDR1 KGHDR and CDR2 SFDVKD. The V gene lost 9 bases and the J gene lost 8 bases, with 19 bases spanning the gap. The CDR3 DNA is TGTGCCACCGCCGGGACATCCCTTAGGGATGAGCAGTTCTTC. It codes for CATAGTSLRDEQFF.

The chain employs TRBV7-9 and TRBJ1-2, with 7 bases identical to TRBD1. The V gene's germline CDR1 is SEHNR and CDR2 FQNEAQ (reference sequence). The CDR3 loop spans 16 amino acids. The trim removed 5 bases at V and 4 bases at J, leaving 13 bases unmatched. This CDR3 is CASSPKQGHSGYGYTF. CDR3 bases: TGTGCCAGCAGCCCGAAACAGGGGCACTCTGGCTATGGCTACACCTTC. The whole variable domain, remainder taken from reference TRBV7-9 and TRBJ1-2, is DTGVSQNPRHKITKRGQNVTFRCDPISEHNRLYWYRQTLGQGPEFLTYFQNEAQLEKSRLLSDRFSAERPKGSFSTLEIQRTEQGDSAMYLCASSPKQGHSGYGYTFGSGTRLTVV.

The rearrangement uses TRBV5-1 and TRBJ2-5; maybe TRBD2 (5 bases). This CDR3 is 15 amino acids long. Germline V gene sequence: CDR1 SGHRS, CDR2 YFSETQ. V lost 4 bases, J lost 2 bases, and 15 bases lay in between. The CDR3 DNA reads TGCGCCAGCAGCGGAAACTGGGGAGCTCAAGAGACCCAGTACTTC. It translates to CASSGNWGAQETQYF.

V gene TRBV12-5 combines with J gene TRBJ1-5, with 7 positions matching TRBD1. The CDR3 length is 17 residues. The V gene end was trimmed by 2 bases and the J gene end by 0 bases; junction bases not matched to a gene: 7. Germline CDR1 reads LGHNT; CDR2 reads FRNRAP. CDR3 nucleotides: TGTGCTAGTGGTTTGACTACACAGGGGAATAGCAATCAGCCCCAGCATTTT. This sequence encodes CASGLTTQGNSNQPQHF.

V usage is TRBV27 and J usage is TRBJ1-6; 8 bases are a match to TRBD1. CDR1 and CDR2 from the germline V gene are MNHEY and SMNVEV (reference sequence). This CDR3 is built from 13 residues. Trimming took 7 bases from V and 7 from J; bases not matched to a gene: 3. The CDR3 reads CASKWDRNSPLHF. The CDR3 bases are TGTGCCAGCAAATGGGACAGGAATTCACCCCTCCACTTT.

The chain links TRBV5-6 to TRBJ2-5, with 7 bases identical to TRBD1. The CDR3 totals 15 residues. The germline V gene encodes CDR1 SGHDT and CDR2 YYEEEE. Trimming removed 0 bases from V and 2 bases from J; junction bases left unmatched: 4. CDR3 bases: TGTGCCAGCAGCTTGGGACCGACAGGGCAAGAGACCCAGTACTTC. This sequence encodes CASSLGPTGQETQYF.

This rearrangement joins TRBV25-1 to TRBJ1-6; D may be TRBD1 (5 bases). This CDR3 is built from 14 residues. Germline V CDR1 and CDR2: MGHDK, SYGVNS. V was shortened by 6 bases and J by 1 base, with 7 bases between the two germline ends. Here the CDR3 DNA reads TGTGCCAGCAGCCACAGGTCCTATAATTCACCCCTCCACTTT. Translated, it gives CASSHRSYNSPLHF.

The gene calls are TRBV12-5 and TRBJ2-2, with TRBD2 identical over 15 bases. Germline V gene data show CDR1 as LGHNT and CDR2 as FRNRAP. J was trimmed by 4 bases and V by 0 bases; bases with no gene match: 12. This CDR3 comprises 21 residues. The CDR3 is CASGLVRRTSGGASPTGELFF. CDR3 nucleotides: TGTGCTAGTGGTTTGGTGCGTCGGACTAGCGGGGGGGCTAGTCCCACCGGGGAGCTGTTTTTT.

The gene calls are TRBV5-6 and TRBJ2-7; TRBD1 is a possible D gene (5 bases). There are 16 residues in the CDR3. The germline CDR1 and CDR2 sequences are SGHDT and YYEEEE. Trimming cost V 3 bases and J 2 bases, with 18 bases left between them. The CDR3 DNA reads TGTGCCAGCAGCTCAGGGTTCGCTAACGTCCCCTACGAGCAGTACTTC. As protein: CASSSGFANVPYEQYF.

This rearrangement joins TRBV11-2 to TRBJ1-1; D gene uncertain. V gave up 1 base and J gave up 2 bases, with 8 bases separating them. This CDR3 region has 14 residues. Germline V CDR1 and CDR2: SGHAT, FQNNGV. The CDR3 nucleotides read TGTGCCAGCAGCTTAGCGAGAGCAAACACTGAAGCTTTCTTT. It codes for CASSLARANTEAFF.

The J gene is TRBJ1-2, the V gene TRBV3-1 (or the pseudogene TRBV3-2); 7 nucleotides match TRBD1. There are 14 residues in the CDR3. Germline CDR1 LGHDT, CDR2 YNNKEL (reference sequence). The J segment lost 3 bases and the V segment lost 1 base, leaving 2 bases of the junction unmatched. CDR3 coding DNA: TGTGCCAGCAGCCAAGCACAGGGGTACTATGGCTACACCTTC. Its translation is CASSQAQGYYGYTF.

The chain employs TRBV25-1 and TRBJ2-1, with 8 bases aligning to TRBD2. The germline V gene encodes CDR1 MGHDK and CDR2 SYGVNS. CDR3 length equals 16 residues. Unmatched junction bases numbered 5, after V lost 0 bases and J lost 4 bases. The DNA for the CDR3 is TGTGCCAGCAGTGAATATCTTAGCGGGGTATACAATGAGCAGTTCTTC. Translation: CASSEYLSGVYNEQFF.